The rows below give T cell receptor beta chains drawn from one sample of a study of CD8 T cells in Susac syndrome. TCRdb called the immunoSEQ multiplex PCR reads again in MiXCR, with one record for every CDR3 protein. The sample yields fewer than 150,000 distinct CDR3 sequences, around 91% seen once. Input material: CD8+ T cells from PBMCs. The receptors here all came from a human donor with multiple sclerosis. Both conserved end residues are trimmed from each CDR3.

v_gene	j_gene	CDR3aa
TRBV13	TRBJ1-1	ASSPTLGEWTEAF
TRBV24-1	TRBJ2-5	ATSDAQRNAQETQY
TRBV19	TRBJ1-2	ASSMGTVDGYT
TRBV29-1	TRBJ2-3	SVEDRGNTDTQY
TRBV6-1	TRBJ1-1	ASSVGGGDTEAF
TRBV2	TRBJ1-2	ASSERFTGLGYGYT
TRBV12-3/TRBV12-4	TRBJ2-3	ASSPLGGYSYTDTQY
TRBV29-1	TRBJ2-1	SVEDLAGTYNEQF
TRBV2	TRBJ2-7	ASRPSGSNEQY
TRBV4-1	TRBJ2-2	ASSQLRVNTGELF
TRBV12-3/TRBV12-4	TRBJ2-5	ASTERGEETQY
TRBV6-6	TRBJ2-3	ASSPTGHTDTQY
TRBV27	TRBJ2-1	ASSYSVHEQF
TRBV29-1	TRBJ2-3	SVEGDTSGGDTQY
TRBV24-1	TRBJ1-5	ATSEGPNQPQH
TRBV29-1	TRBJ2-1	SVEDPEREIHNEQF
TRBV12-3/TRBV12-4	TRBJ2-1	ASSWRGLAGVSNEQF
TRBV15	TRBJ1-1	ATSGVHTEAF
TRBV27	TRBJ1-2	ASSSGLGYT
TRBV3-1	TRBJ2-1	ASSQKAAYYNEQF
TRBV27	TRBJ1-3	ASSFLGSGNTIY
TRBV2	TRBJ1-1	ASSEGQHTEAF
TRBV10-3	TRBJ2-1	AISDPDSLGQF
TRBV7-6	TRBJ1-2	ASSLDTYGYT
TRBV13	TRBJ2-3	ASSFVTGPSDTQY
TRBV28	TRBJ1-1	ASTWTEGNTEAF
TRBV2	TRBJ1-1	ASRQTGTANTEAF
TRBV27	TRBJ2-1	ASSFASGYEQF
TRBV30	TRBJ1-5	AWSGTVSNQPQH
TRBV30	TRBJ1-1	AWEPGNTEAF
TRBV19	TRBJ1-5	ASSIVFGRDQPQH
TRBV27	TRBJ2-5	ASSWAGHQY
TRBV4-3	TRBJ2-2	ASSQDLAGEAGELF
TRBV29-1	TRBJ1-5	SVGGGRSDQPQH
TRBV29-1	TRBJ2-1	SVVRGELSYNEQF
TRBV7-9	TRBJ1-1	ASTLGGGEAF
TRBV9	TRBJ1-2	ASSTQLETGGTSMLRGYT
TRBV6-5	TRBJ1-1	ASSSYGGNTEAF
TRBV27	TRBJ2-7	ASGARGFIYEQY
TRBV20-1	TRBJ1-2	SASTEYGYT
TRBV27	TRBJ1-2	ASRYTGTGLNGYT
TRBV9	TRBJ2-7	ASSVGGEGYEQY
TRBV12-3/TRBV12-4	TRBJ2-7	ASSLHRAYEQY
TRBV21-1	TRBJ1-2	ASSPQDSSNYGYT